These T cell receptor beta chains were read from a single sample in a study of shared clonotypes between healthy human individuals. Only in-frame clones appear in the TCRdb table, and some are missing; sequencing was by immunoSEQ multiplex PCR. The data contain about 960,000 clones, about 80% of them singletons. The specimen was memory CD4+ T cells sorted from blood. The source is a man aged 18-30 years in good health. CDR3s include the opening cysteine and the closing phenylalanine or tryptophan. D genes are given only for firm matches. Clone size is stated in some rows and not others, as once, few, many or a class when expanded.

J gene | V gene | clone size | D gene | CDR3 length | CDR3 DNA | CDR3 protein
TRBJ2-7 | TRBV18 | once | TRBD2 | 18 | TGTGCCAGCTCACCACCACCCACTACTAGCGGGAGACGGGCCGAGCAGTACTTC | CASSPPPTTSGRRAEQYF
TRBJ1-1 | TRBV6-6 | NA | NA | 16 | TGTGCCAGCAGTTACTCGCAGGATAATTTGAACACTGAAGCTTTCTTT | CASSYSQDNLNTEAFF
TRBJ2-7 | TRBV27 | NA | NA | 15 | TGTGCCAGCAGTTTATCCAGGACAGCTTCCTACGAGCAGTACTTC | CASSLSRTASYEQYF
TRBJ1-6 | TRBV19 | NA | TRBD1 | 14 | TGTGCCAGTAGCAACGGACAGGGGGGTATGCCCCTCCACTTT | CASSNGQGGMPLHF
TRBJ2-7 | TRBV5-1 | NA | TRBD1 | 14 | TGCGCCAGCGGTCTCGCAACAGGGGGCTACGAGCAGTACTTC | CASGLATGGYEQYF
TRBJ1-6 | TRBV4-1 | NA | NA | 15 | TGCGCCAGCAGCCAACCCCCCGTGGGTAATTCACCCCTCCACTTT | CASSQPPVGNSPLHF
TRBJ2-7 | TRBV5-1 | NA | TRBD2 | 13 | TGCGCCAGCAGCCGGGACTACATGGACGAGCAGTACTTC | CASSRDYMDEQYF
TRBJ2-5 | TRBV29-1 | NA | NA | 13 | TGCAGCGTTGTTCGGGCCCAGTCGGAGACCCAGTACTTC | CSVVRAQSETQYF
TRBJ2-7 | TRBV6-5 | NA | TRBD1 | 15 | TGTGCCAGCAGTTACCCGGGACAGGGACGCTACGAGCAGTACTTC | CASSYPGQGRYEQYF
TRBJ2-7 | TRBV27 | NA | TRBD1 | 18 | TGTGCCAGCAGACAAACTCCGGGACAGGGCCTCCTCTCCTACGAGCAGTACTTC | CASRQTPGQGLLSYEQYF
TRBJ2-7 | TRBV6-5 | NA | TRBD2 | 15 | TGTGCCAGCAGCGCCGGACTAGCGGGCTCCTACGAGCAGTACTTC | CASSAGLAGSYEQYF
TRBJ2-3 | TRBV5-5 | NA | TRBD1 | 16 | TGTGCCAGCAGTCTTCAAAACAGGGGACATATTGCGAGGCAGTATTTT | CASSLQNRGHIARQYF
TRBJ2-3 | TRBV5-4 | NA | TRBD2 | 17 | TGTGCCAGCAGCCAAGGGGGCCTAGCGGGACCCTCGGTGACGCAGTATTTT | CASSQGGLAGPSVTQYF
TRBJ2-3 | TRBV7-2 | NA | TRBD1 | 15 | TGTGCCAGCAGCTCGGACAGGGGGCTAAGAGATACGCAGTATTTT | CASSSDRGLRDTQYF
TRBJ2-7 | TRBV6-1 | few | TRBD1 | 14 | TGTGCCAGCGCGCCGGGACAGGGCCCCTACGAGCAGTACTTC | CASAPGQGPYEQYF
TRBJ2-7 | TRBV5-1 | NA | TRBD1 | 15 | TGCGCCAGCAGCTCGGGAACAGGGGGCGTATACGAGCAGTACTTC | CASSSGTGGVYEQYF
TRBJ1-1 | TRBV28 | NA | NA | 12 | TGTGCCAGCAGCCTAGGGAACACTGAAGCTTTCTTT | CASSLGNTEAFF
TRBJ1-5 | TRBV6-1 | NA | TRBD1 | 14 | TGTGCCAGCAGGGGACAGGGGTACGGTCAGCCCCAGCATTTT | CASRGQGYGQPQHF
TRBJ2-7 | TRBV10-3 | many | NA | 14 | TGTGCCATCACCTCGGGGACAAAAACCAACGAGCAGTACTTC | CAITSGTKTNEQYF
TRBJ1-2 | TRBV6-1 | NA | TRBD1 | 13 | TGTGCCAGCAGGTTAACAGGGGGCGATGGCTACACCTTC | CASRLTGGDGYTF
TRBJ2-1 | TRBV14 | NA | TRBD2 | 20 | TGTGCCAGCAGCCAAGTTCGAGGGACTAGCGGGGGGAGCTCCTACAATGAGCAGTTCTTC | CASSQVRGTSGGSSYNEQFF
TRBJ2-7 | TRBV27 | NA | NA | 14 | TGTGCCAGCAGAACGGGCCCAGCGTCGAGCGAGCAGTACTTC | CASRTGPASSEQYF
TRBJ1-6 | TRBV11-2 | NA | NA | 12 | TGTGCCAGCAGCCTGGGGGGTACACCCCTCCACTTT | CASSLGGTPLHF
TRBJ2-6 | TRBV5-8 | many | NA | 15 | TGTGCCAGCAGCTTCCGTGGCTCTGGGGCCAACGTCCTGACTTTC | CASSFRGSGANVLTF
TRBJ1-2 | TRBV7-9 | NA | NA | 13 | TGTGCCAGCAGCTCCTCCGACGGCTATGGCTACACCTTC | CASSSSDGYGYTF
TRBJ2-3 | TRBV9 | NA | TRBD2 | 16 | TGTGCCAGCAGCGTAGACCCGGGAGGGGGGAGAGATACGCAGTATTTT | CASSVDPGGGRDTQYF
TRBJ1-5 | TRBV5-1 | NA | NA | 15 | TGCGCCAGCAGCTTGGGTGCGGTGGCCAATCAGCCCCAGCATTTT | CASSLGAVANQPQHF
TRBJ1-4 | TRBV5-1 | NA | TRBD1 | 14 | TGCGCCAGCAGCCTTGGGACAGGGGCGGAAAAACTGTTTTTT | CASSLGTGAEKLFF
TRBJ2-5 | TRBV30 | NA | NA | 12 | TGTGCCTGGAGCAAAGAGGGAGAGACCCAGTACTTC | CAWSKEGETQYF
TRBJ2-3 | TRBV30 | NA | TRBD2 | 15 | TGTGCCTGGAGATCCGGGGGGGGTCTCACAGATACGCAGTATTTT | CAWRSGGGLTDTQYF
TRBJ2-3 | TRBV6-1 | NA | NA | 15 | TGTGCCAGCAAGATAGGGGGGACCAGCACAGATACGCAGTATTTT | CASKIGGTSTDTQYF
TRBJ2-7 | TRBV7-8 | few | TRBD2 | 16 | TGTGCCAGCAGTCCGACCACTAGCGCCTCATCCTACGAGCAGTACTTC | CASSPTTSASSYEQYF
TRBJ1-1 | TRBV30 | NA | TRBD1 | 14 | TGTGCCTGGACAGGACAGGGGGCGTACACTGAAGCTTTCTTT | CAWTGQGAYTEAFF
TRBJ1-5 | TRBV16 | NA | NA | 15 | TGTGCCAGCAGCCAGGGAGGGGTAAGCAATCAGCCCCAGCATTTT | CASSQGGVSNQPQHF